This T cell receptor beta chain was recorded in a study of technical replicates of blood from a handful of donors. The data were produced by immunoSEQ multiplex PCR, yet TCRdb's version contains in-frame clones alone and is incomplete. The sample holds some 70,000 clones, around 97% seen once. CDR1 and CDR2 (germline): MNHEY, SMNVEV (reference sequence). V lost 5 bases to trimming and J lost 9 bases; unmatched junction nucleotides: 17. This CDR3 is 17 amino acids long. The chain joins TRBV27 to TRBJ2-1; 9 positions agree with TRBD2. The receptor comes from a human donor in good health. Sequencing used T cells isolated from PBMCs. The CDR3 spells CASSELMRTSEGSEQFF. The DNA for the CDR3 is TGTGCCAGCAGTGAATTAATGAGGACTAGCGAGGGCAGTGAGCAGTTCTTC.